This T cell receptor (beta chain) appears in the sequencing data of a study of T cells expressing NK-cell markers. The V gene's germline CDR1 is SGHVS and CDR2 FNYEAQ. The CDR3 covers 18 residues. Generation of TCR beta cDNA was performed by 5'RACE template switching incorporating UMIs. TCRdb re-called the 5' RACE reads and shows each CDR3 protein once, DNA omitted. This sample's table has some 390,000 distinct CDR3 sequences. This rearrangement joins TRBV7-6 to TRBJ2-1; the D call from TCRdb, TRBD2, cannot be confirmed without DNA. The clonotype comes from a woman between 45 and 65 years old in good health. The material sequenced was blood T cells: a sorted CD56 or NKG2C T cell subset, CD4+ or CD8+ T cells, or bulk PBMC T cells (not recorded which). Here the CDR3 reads CASSSVRTGTSGLNEQFF.